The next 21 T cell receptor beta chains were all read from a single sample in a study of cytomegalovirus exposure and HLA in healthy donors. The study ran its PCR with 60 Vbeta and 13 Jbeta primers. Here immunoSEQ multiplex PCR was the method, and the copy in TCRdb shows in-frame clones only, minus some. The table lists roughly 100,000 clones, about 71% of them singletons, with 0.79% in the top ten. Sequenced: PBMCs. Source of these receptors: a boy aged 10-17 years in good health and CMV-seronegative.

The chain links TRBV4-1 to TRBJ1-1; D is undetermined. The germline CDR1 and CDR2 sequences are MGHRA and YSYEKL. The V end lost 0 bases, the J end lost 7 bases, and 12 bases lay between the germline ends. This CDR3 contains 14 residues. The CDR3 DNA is TGCGCCAGCAGCCAAGATCGCGCGCTTGGTGAAGCTTTCTTT. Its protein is CASSQDRALGEAFF.

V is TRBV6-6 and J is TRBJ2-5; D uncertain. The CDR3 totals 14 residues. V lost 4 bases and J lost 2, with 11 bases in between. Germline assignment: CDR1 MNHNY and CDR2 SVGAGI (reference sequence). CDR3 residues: CASSSTAGQETQYF. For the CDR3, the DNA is TGTGCCAGCAGTTCAACTGCCGGTCAAGAGACCCAGTACTTC.

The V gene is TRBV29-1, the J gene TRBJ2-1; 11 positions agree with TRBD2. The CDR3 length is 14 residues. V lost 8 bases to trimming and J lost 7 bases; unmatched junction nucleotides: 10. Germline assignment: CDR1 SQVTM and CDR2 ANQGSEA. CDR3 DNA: TGCAGCCCGTTAGCGGGAGGGCCTGGGAATGAGCAGTTCTTC. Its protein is CSPLAGGPGNEQFF.

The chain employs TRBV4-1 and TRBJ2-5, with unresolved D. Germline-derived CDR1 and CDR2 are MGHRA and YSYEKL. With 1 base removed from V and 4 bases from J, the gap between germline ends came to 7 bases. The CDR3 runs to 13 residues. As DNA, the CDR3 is TGCGCCAGCAGCCAAGGGCAGATAGAGACCCAGTACTTC. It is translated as CASSQGQIETQYF.

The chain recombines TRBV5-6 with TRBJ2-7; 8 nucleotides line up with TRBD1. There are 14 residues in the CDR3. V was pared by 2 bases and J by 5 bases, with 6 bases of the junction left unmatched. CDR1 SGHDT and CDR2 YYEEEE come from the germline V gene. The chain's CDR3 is CASSFGTGLDEQYF. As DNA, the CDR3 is TGTGCCAGCAGCTTCGGGACAGGACTGGACGAGCAGTACTTC.

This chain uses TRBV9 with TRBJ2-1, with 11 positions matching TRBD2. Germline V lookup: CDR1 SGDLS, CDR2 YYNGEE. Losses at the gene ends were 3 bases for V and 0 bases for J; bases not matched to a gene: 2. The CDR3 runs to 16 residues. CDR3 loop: CASSALAGGSYNEQFF. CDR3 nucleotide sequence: TGTGCCAGCAGCGCTCTAGCGGGAGGCTCCTACAATGAGCAGTTCTTC.

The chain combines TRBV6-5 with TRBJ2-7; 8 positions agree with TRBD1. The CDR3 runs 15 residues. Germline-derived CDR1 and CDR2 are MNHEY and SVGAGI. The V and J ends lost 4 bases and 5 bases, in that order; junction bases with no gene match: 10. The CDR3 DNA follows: TGTGCCAGCAGTTCCTTCCAGGACAGGGCCCACGAGCAGTACTTC. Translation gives CASSSFQDRAHEQYF.

The CDR3 loop is CASSLRPGREPQHF. In DNA form, the CDR3 reads TGTGCCAGCAGTTTAAGGCCAGGGAGGGAGCCCCAGCATTTT. The gene calls are TRBV28 and TRBJ1-5; D is perhaps TRBD1 (5 bases). Trimming removed 2 bases from V and 8 bases from J, with 13 bases in between. This CDR3 has 14 amino acids. Per the germline V gene, CDR1 is MDHEN and CDR2 is SYDVKM.

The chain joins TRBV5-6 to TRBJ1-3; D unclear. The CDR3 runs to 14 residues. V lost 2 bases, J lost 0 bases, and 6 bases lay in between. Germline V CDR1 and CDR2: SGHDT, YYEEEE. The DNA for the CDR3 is TGTGCCAGCAGCTTCTACTACTCTGGAAACACCATATATTTT. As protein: CASSFYYSGNTIYF.

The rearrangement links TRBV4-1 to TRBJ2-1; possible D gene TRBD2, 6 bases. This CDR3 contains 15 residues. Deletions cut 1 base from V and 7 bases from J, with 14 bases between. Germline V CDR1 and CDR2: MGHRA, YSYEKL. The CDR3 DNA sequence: TGCGCCAGCAGCCAAGGACTAGTCTTGAGGAATGAGCAGTTCTTC. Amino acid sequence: CASSQGLVLRNEQFF.

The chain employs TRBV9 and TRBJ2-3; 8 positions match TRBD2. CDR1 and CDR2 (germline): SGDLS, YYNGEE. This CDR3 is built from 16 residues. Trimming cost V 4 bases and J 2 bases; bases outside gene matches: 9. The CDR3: CASSPSGSGTTDTQYF. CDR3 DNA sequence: TGTGCCAGCAGCCCGAGTGGTAGCGGGACCACAGATACGCAGTATTTT.

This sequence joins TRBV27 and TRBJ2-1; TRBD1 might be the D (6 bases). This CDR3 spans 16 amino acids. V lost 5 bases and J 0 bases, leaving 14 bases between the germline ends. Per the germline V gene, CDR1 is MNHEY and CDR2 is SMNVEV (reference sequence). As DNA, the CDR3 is TGTGCCAGCAGTCAGGGACACCTGAGCTCCTACAATGAGCAGTTCTTC. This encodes CASSQGHLSSYNEQFF.

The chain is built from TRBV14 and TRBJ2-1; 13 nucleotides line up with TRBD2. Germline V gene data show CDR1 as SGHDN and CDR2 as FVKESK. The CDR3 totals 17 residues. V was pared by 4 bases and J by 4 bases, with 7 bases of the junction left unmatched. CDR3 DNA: TGTGCCAGCAGCCCCTGGACTAGCGGGAGTGTATACAATGAGCAGTTCTTC. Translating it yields CASSPWTSGSVYNEQFF.

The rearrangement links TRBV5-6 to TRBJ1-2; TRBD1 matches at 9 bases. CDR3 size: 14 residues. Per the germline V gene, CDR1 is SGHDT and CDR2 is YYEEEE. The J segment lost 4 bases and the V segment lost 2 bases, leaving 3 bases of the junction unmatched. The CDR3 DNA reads TGTGCCAGCAGCTTTGGGACAGGGAGCTATGGCTACACCTTC. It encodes CASSFGTGSYGYTF.

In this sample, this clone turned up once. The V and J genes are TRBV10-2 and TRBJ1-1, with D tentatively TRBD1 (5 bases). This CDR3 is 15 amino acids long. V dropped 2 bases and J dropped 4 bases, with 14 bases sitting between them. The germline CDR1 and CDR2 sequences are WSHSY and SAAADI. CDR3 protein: CASSEPRPQGTEAFF. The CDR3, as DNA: TGCGCCAGCAGTGAGCCCCGACCCCAGGGCACTGAAGCTTTCTTT.

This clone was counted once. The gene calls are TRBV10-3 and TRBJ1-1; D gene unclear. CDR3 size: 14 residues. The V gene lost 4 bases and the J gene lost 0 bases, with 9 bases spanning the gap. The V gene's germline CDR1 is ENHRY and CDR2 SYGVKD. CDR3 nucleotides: TGTGCCATCAGTGTGGCACCTTTGAACACTGAAGCTTTCTTT. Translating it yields CAISVAPLNTEAFF.

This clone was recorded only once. In DNA form, the CDR3 reads TGCGCCAGCGTTCTCAAGACAGGGGTACACAATGAGCAGTTCTTC. It specifies CASVLKTGVHNEQFF. V is TRBV5-1 and J is TRBJ2-1, with 8 bases matching TRBD1. The CDR3 consists of 15 residues. V shed 7 bases, J shed 5 bases, and the junction held 11 bases outside the gene matches. CDR1 SGHRS and CDR2 YFSETQ come from the germline V gene.

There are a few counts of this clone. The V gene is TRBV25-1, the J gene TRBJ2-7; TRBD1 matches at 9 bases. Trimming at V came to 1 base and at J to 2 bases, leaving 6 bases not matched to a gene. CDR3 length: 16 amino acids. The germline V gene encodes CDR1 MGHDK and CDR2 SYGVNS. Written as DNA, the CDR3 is TGTGCCAGCAGTGAATGGGGACAGGGAGCGGCCTACGAGCAGTACTTC. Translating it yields CASSEWGQGAAYEQYF.

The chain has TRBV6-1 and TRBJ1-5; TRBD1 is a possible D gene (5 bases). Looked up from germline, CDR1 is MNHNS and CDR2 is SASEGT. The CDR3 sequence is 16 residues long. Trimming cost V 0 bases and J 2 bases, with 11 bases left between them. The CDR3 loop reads CASSEAEGAGNQPQHF. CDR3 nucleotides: TGTGCCAGCAGTGAAGCGGAAGGGGCGGGCAATCAGCCCCAGCATTTT.

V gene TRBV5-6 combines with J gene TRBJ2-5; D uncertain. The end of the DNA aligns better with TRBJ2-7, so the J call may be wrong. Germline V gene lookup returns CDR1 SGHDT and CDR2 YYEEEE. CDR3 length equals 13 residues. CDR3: CASSNPSRSEQYF. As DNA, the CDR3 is TGTGCCAGCAGCAATCCCTCCCGGAGCGAGCAGTACTTC.

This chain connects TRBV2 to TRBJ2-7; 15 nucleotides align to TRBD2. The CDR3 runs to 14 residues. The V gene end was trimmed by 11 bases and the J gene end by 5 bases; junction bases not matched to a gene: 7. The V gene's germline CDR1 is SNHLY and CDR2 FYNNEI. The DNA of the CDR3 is TGTGCCGGGGGACTAGCGGGAGGTCCCAACGAGCAGTACTTC. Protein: CAGGLAGGPNEQYF.